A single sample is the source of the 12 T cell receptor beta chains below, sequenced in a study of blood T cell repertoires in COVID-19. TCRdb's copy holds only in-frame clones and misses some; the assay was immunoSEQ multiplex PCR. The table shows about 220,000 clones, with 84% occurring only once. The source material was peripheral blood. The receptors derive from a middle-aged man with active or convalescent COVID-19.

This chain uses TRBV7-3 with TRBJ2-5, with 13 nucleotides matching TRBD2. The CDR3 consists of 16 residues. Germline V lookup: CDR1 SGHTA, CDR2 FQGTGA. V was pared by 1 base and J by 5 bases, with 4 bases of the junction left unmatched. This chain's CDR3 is CASSLMGLAGHETQYF. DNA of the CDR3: TGTGCCAGCAGCTTAATGGGACTAGCGGGGCACGAGACCCAGTACTTC.

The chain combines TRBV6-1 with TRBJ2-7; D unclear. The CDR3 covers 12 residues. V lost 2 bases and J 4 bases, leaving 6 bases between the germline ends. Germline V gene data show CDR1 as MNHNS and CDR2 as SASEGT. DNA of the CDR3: TGTGCCAGCAGTGAACTCAGGTACGAGCAGTACGTC. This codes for CASSELRYEQYV.

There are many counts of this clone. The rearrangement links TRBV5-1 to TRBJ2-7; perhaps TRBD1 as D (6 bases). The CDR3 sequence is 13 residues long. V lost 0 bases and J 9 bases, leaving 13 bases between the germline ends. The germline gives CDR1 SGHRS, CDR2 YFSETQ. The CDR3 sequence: CASSLETGSVQYV. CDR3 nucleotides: TGCGCCAGCAGCTTGGAAACAGGGTCGGTGCAGTACGTC.

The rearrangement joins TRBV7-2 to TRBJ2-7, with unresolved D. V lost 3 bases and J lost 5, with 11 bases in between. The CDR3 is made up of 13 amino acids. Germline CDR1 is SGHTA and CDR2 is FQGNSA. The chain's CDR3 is CASSFQEGNEQYF. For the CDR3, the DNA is TGTGCCAGCAGCTTTCAGGAAGGCAACGAGCAGTACTTC.

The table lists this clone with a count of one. In DNA, the CDR3 is TGTGCCAGCAGTGACCCGACAGGGGAGGAAGGGGAGCTGTTTTTT. Its protein product is CASSDPTGEEGELFF. The chain combines TRBV7-9 with TRBJ2-2; the match to TRBD1 covers 8 bases. This CDR3 contains 15 residues. Looked up from germline, CDR1 is SEHNR and CDR2 is FQNEAQ (reference sequence). Trimming removed 6 bases from V and 8 bases from J; junction bases left unmatched: 11.

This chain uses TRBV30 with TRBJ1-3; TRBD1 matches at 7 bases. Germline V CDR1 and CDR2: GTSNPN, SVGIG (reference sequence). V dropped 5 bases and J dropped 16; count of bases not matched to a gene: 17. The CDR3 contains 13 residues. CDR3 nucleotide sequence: TGTGCCTGGGGAACACCAGGACAGGCCGCCAGGTATTTT. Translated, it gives CAWGTPGQAARYF.

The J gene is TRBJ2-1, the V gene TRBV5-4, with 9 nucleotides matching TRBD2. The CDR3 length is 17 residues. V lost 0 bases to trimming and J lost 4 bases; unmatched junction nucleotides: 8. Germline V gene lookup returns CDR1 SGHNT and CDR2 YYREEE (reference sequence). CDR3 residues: CASSLDPPLAGYNEQFF. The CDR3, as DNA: TGTGCCAGCAGCTTGGACCCACCGCTAGCGGGGTACAATGAGCAGTTCTTC.

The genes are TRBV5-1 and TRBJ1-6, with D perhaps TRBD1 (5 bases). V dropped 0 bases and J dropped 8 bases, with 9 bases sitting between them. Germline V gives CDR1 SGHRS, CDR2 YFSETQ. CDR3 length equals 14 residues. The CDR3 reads CASSLGGDYSPLHF. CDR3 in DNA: TGCGCCAGCAGCTTGGGGGGGGATTATTCACCCCTCCACTTT.

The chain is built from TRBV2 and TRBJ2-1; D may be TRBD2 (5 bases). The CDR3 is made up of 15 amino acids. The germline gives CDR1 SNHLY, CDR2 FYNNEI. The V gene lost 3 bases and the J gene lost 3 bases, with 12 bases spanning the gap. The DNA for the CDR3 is TGTGCCAGCAGTGATGAAGCGGATCACTACAATGAGCAGTTCTTC. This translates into CASSDEADHYNEQFF. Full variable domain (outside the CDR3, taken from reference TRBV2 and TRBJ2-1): EPEVTQTPSHQVTQMGQEVILRCVPISNHLYFYWYRQILGQKVEFLVSFYNNEISEKSEIFDDQFSVERPDGSNFTLKIRSTKLEDSAMYFCASSDEADHYNEQFFGPGTRLTVL.

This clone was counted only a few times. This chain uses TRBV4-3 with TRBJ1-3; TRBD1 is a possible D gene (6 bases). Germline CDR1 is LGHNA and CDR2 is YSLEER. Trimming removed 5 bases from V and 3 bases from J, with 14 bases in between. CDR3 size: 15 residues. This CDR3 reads CASSSLRGSGNTIYF. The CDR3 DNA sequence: TGCGCCAGCAGCTCCCTCAGGGGAAGTGGAAACACCATATATTTT.

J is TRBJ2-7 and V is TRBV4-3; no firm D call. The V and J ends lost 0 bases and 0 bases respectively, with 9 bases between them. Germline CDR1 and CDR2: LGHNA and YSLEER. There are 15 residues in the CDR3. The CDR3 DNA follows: TGCGCCAGCAGCCAAGATATCGGGTACTCCTACGAGCAGTACTTC. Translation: CASSQDIGYSYEQYF.

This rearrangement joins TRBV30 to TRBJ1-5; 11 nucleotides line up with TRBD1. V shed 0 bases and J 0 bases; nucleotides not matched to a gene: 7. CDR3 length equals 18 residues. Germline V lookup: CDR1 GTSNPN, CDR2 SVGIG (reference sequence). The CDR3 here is CAWSVGTGGPDSNQPQHF. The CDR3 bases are TGTGCCTGGAGTGTAGGGACAGGGGGACCCGATAGCAATCAGCCCCAGCATTTT.